The rows below give T cell receptor beta chains drawn from one sample of a study of PD-1 blockade in mismatch repair-deficient tumors. TCRdb keeps only in-frame clones here, not all; method: immunoSEQ multiplex PCR. The sample includes some 120,000 clones, about 90% of them seen just once. The input for sequencing was peripheral blood, taken 72 weeks after starting pembrolizumab. Receptors were obtained from an adult with mismatch repair-deficient cancer. CDR3s include the opening cysteine and the closing phenylalanine or tryptophan. Fields, in order: clone size, D gene, J gene, V gene, CDR3 DNA, CDR3 protein. The D gene is left open where the match is weak. The size field is filled for only some rows; it gives once, few, many or a size class.

clone_size: once
d_call: TRBD1
j_call: TRBJ2-7
v_call: TRBV7-6
cdr3_nt: TGTGCCAGCAGCTTAGAGACAGGGGAAGAGCAGTACTTC
cdr3_aa: CASSLETGEEQYF

clone_size: once
d_call: TRBD2
j_call: TRBJ2-1
v_call: TRBV29-1
cdr3_nt: TGCAGCGTTACTTCTAGCGGGATCTACAATGAGCAGTTCTTC
cdr3_aa: CSVTSSGIYNEQFF

clone_size: NA
d_call: NA
j_call: TRBJ2-6
v_call: TRBV7-3
cdr3_nt: TGTGCCAGCAGCTTATACGGGAGCGTCTCTGGGGCCAACGTCCTGACTTTC
cdr3_aa: CASSLYGSVSGANVLTF

clone_size: NA
d_call: NA
j_call: TRBJ2-6
v_call: TRBV7-2
cdr3_nt: TGTGCCAGCAGCTTAGCCGTTTCTGGGGCCAACGTCCTGACTTTC
cdr3_aa: CASSLAVSGANVLTF

clone_size: NA
d_call: TRBD1
j_call: TRBJ2-5
v_call: TRBV28
cdr3_nt: TGTGCCAGCAGTTCCTACAGGGGCATTAGGGAGACCCAGTACTTC
cdr3_aa: CASSSYRGIRETQYF

clone_size: NA
d_call: TRBD2
j_call: TRBJ2-5
v_call: TRBV30
cdr3_nt: TGTGCCTGGAACCCCATTTTTCCGGGAGGGCAGTACCAAGAGACCCAGTACTTC
cdr3_aa: CAWNPIFPGGQYQETQYF

clone_size: once
d_call: NA
j_call: TRBJ2-5
v_call: TRBV28
cdr3_nt: TGTGCCAGCAGTTTTGTCGGGGAAGAGACCCAGTACTTC
cdr3_aa: CASSFVGEETQYF

clone_size: NA
d_call: NA
j_call: TRBJ1-1
v_call: TRBV6-4
cdr3_nt: TGTGCCAGCAGTGATTCAGGGGAAACTGAAGCTTTCTTT
cdr3_aa: CASSDSGETEAFF

clone_size: NA
d_call: NA
j_call: TRBJ1-5
v_call: TRBV5-8
cdr3_nt: TGTGCCAGCAGCTATCCGGGACGGCTTTCACGGGTTAGCAATCAGCCCCAGCATTTT
cdr3_aa: CASSYPGRLSRVSNQPQHF

clone_size: NA
d_call: TRBD2
j_call: TRBJ2-2
v_call: TRBV7-9
cdr3_nt: TGTGCCAGCAGCTTAGGGGAGGGGACCGGGGAGCTGTTTTTT
cdr3_aa: CASSLGEGTGELFF

clone_size: NA
d_call: NA
j_call: TRBJ1-2
v_call: TRBV19
cdr3_nt: TGTGCCAGTAGTATCGACGGCTTTCGCGGGGGCTACACCTTC
cdr3_aa: CASSIDGFRGGYTF

clone_size: NA
d_call: NA
j_call: TRBJ2-1
v_call: TRBV7-2
cdr3_nt: TGTGCCAGCAGCCCAGGAGGTGATGAGCAGTTCTTC
cdr3_aa: CASSPGGDEQFF

clone_size: NA
d_call: TRBD2
j_call: TRBJ2-1
v_call: TRBV5-1
cdr3_nt: TGCGCCAGCGGACTAGCGGGAGTCGACAATGAGCAGTTCTTC
cdr3_aa: CASGLAGVDNEQFF

clone_size: NA
d_call: TRBD1
j_call: TRBJ2-3
v_call: TRBV5-4
cdr3_nt: TGTGCCAGCAGCTCTTCCAACAGGGGCGCAGATACGCAGTATTTT
cdr3_aa: CASSSSNRGADTQYF

clone_size: once
d_call: NA
j_call: TRBJ2-2
v_call: TRBV11-2
cdr3_nt: TGTGCCAGCAGCTTATACGGGAGGAACACCGGGGAGCTGTTTTTT
cdr3_aa: CASSLYGRNTGELFF

clone_size: NA
d_call: NA
j_call: TRBJ2-5
v_call: TRBV9
cdr3_nt: TGTGCCAGCAGCGTAGACCAAGAGACCCAGTACTTC
cdr3_aa: CASSVDQETQYF

clone_size: NA
d_call: NA
j_call: TRBJ1-2
v_call: TRBV6-5
cdr3_nt: TGTGCCAGCAGTTACGCACAGTTCTATGGCTACACCTTC
cdr3_aa: CASSYAQFYGYTF

clone_size: NA
d_call: TRBD1
j_call: TRBJ2-7
v_call: TRBV29-1
cdr3_nt: TGCAGCGTTGAGGTAGGGACAGGCTCCTACGAGCAGTACTTC
cdr3_aa: CSVEVGTGSYEQYF

clone_size: NA
d_call: TRBD2
j_call: TRBJ2-7
v_call: TRBV27
cdr3_nt: TGTGCCAGCAGTTTCCAAAGACTAGCGGGATCCTACGAGCAGTACTTC
cdr3_aa: CASSFQRLAGSYEQYF

clone_size: NA
d_call: NA
j_call: TRBJ1-1
v_call: TRBV2
cdr3_nt: TGTGCCAGCGAAAGGACGGCCGGGGGGACTGAAGCTTTCTTT
cdr3_aa: CASERTAGGTEAFF

clone_size: NA
d_call: TRBD1
j_call: TRBJ1-2
v_call: TRBV10-3
cdr3_nt: TGTGCCATCAGACCCAGGACAGGACACAACTATGGCTACACCTTC
cdr3_aa: CAIRPRTGHNYGYTF

clone_size: NA
d_call: NA
j_call: TRBJ2-1
v_call: TRBV7-9
cdr3_nt: TGTGCCAGCAGCTTAGATTTCGCGGGCGATGAGCAGTTCTTC
cdr3_aa: CASSLDFAGDEQFF

clone_size: NA
d_call: NA
j_call: TRBJ2-3
v_call: TRBV25-1
cdr3_nt: TGTGCCAGCAGTGAATGGGCAGGGTTGGTCACAGATACGCAGTATTTT
cdr3_aa: CASSEWAGLVTDTQYF

clone_size: once
d_call: NA
j_call: TRBJ2-7
v_call: TRBV5-6
cdr3_nt: TGTGCCAGCAGCTCGGCTTTAAGAGCCTACGAGCAGTACTTC
cdr3_aa: CASSSALRAYEQYF

clone_size: NA
d_call: NA
j_call: TRBJ1-3
v_call: TRBV29-1
cdr3_nt: TGCAGCGTTGGAACGGGTTCGGCTGGAAACACCATATATTTT
cdr3_aa: CSVGTGSAGNTIYF

clone_size: NA
d_call: NA
j_call: TRBJ2-3
v_call: TRBV6-5
cdr3_nt: TGTGCCAGCAGTTACAGGAGGAACACAGATACGCAGTATTTT
cdr3_aa: CASSYRRNTDTQYF

clone_size: NA
d_call: TRBD1
j_call: TRBJ2-1
v_call: TRBV11-2
cdr3_nt: TGTGCCAGCAGCCCCGGGACAGGATCCTACAATGAGCAGTTCTTC
cdr3_aa: CASSPGTGSYNEQFF

clone_size: NA
d_call: TRBD1
j_call: TRBJ2-2
v_call: TRBV19
cdr3_nt: TGTGCCAGTAGAGTTCCCGGGACAGGGAACACCGGGGAGCTGTTTTTT
cdr3_aa: CASRVPGTGNTGELFF

clone_size: once
d_call: NA
j_call: TRBJ2-6
v_call: TRBV5-1
cdr3_nt: TGCGCCAGCAGCTTGTCCGGAGTTGGTGGGGCCAACGTCCTGACTTTC
cdr3_aa: CASSLSGVGGANVLTF

clone_size: NA
d_call: TRBD2
j_call: TRBJ2-1
v_call: TRBV30
cdr3_nt: TGTGCCTGGATGCGGGAGCGGATCAATGAGCAGTTCTTC
cdr3_aa: CAWMRERINEQFF

clone_size: NA
d_call: TRBD2
j_call: TRBJ2-7
v_call: TRBV4-3
cdr3_nt: TGCGCCAGCAGCCGAGACGCGGGGGACTCCCGGCAGTACTTC
cdr3_aa: CASSRDAGDSRQYF

clone_size: once
d_call: TRBD2
j_call: TRBJ2-1
v_call: TRBV7-2
cdr3_nt: TGTGCCAGCAGCTTAGCAAGCGGGAGGAGGTCCTACAATGAGCAGTTCTTC
cdr3_aa: CASSLASGRRSYNEQFF

clone_size: NA
d_call: NA
j_call: TRBJ2-3
v_call: TRBV18
cdr3_nt: TGTGCCAGCTCCCCTCCGGCGATGGATACGCAGTATTTT
cdr3_aa: CASSPPAMDTQYF

clone_size: NA
d_call: TRBD2
j_call: TRBJ2-7
v_call: TRBV29-1
cdr3_nt: TGCAGCGTAGCGGGAGGTGCCCTTTACGAGCAGTACTTC
cdr3_aa: CSVAGGALYEQYF

clone_size: NA
d_call: TRBD1
j_call: TRBJ1-5
v_call: TRBV19
cdr3_nt: TGTGCCAGTAGTCTGGCACAGGGGGCGAATCAGCCCCAGCATTTT
cdr3_aa: CASSLAQGANQPQHF

clone_size: NA
d_call: NA
j_call: TRBJ2-7
v_call: TRBV7-8
cdr3_nt: TGTGCCAGCAGCTTAAGGGGCAAGGCCTACGAGCAGTACTTC
cdr3_aa: CASSLRGKAYEQYF